The 14 T cell receptor beta chains in this list originate from one sample, sequenced in a study of T cells in Graves' hyperthyroidism and ophthalmopathy. Amplification of TCR beta CDR3 regions was performed using RNA transcripts as template. The HTBI primer set drove a first-round RT-PCR of the TCR CDR3. TCRdb re-called the multiplex PCR reads with MiXCR, one entry per CDR3 protein. The table has about 400,000 distinct CDR3 sequences, less than 15% seen once; the top ten hold 9.2%. Sequencing was performed on blood. These receptors were collected from a woman aged 18-29 years with Graves' hyperthyroidism.

This chain joins TRBV6-1 and TRBJ1-6, with a tentative D call TRBD1 (5 bases). Germline V CDR1 and CDR2: MNHNS, SASEGT. CDR3 length: 17 amino acids. Trimming cost V 7 bases and J 4 bases, with 20 bases left between them. The CDR3 DNA sequence: TGTGCCAGCATCTTTGACGGCAGGGAGTTTTATAATTCACCCCTCCACTTT. Protein product: CASIFDGREFYNSPLHF.

This clonotype was counted ten times or more. This chain uses TRBV12-3 or TRBV12-4 with TRBJ2-2, with TRBD1 matching 8 bases. The CDR3 spans 13 residues. The trim removed 7 bases at V and 6 bases at J, leaving 4 bases unmatched. Here the CDR3 reads CASIRQGSGELFF. CDR3 nucleotides: TGTGCCAGCATTAGACAGGGGTCCGGGGAGCTGTTTTTT.

This clonotype was counted many times. One junction end disagrees with the germline gene, perhaps due to a read error. V gene TRBV12-3 or TRBV12-4 combines with J gene TRBJ1-1; no definite D call. This CDR3 spans 14 amino acids. The CDR3, as DNA: TGCGCCAGCAGCTTGGGTACGGAGAACACTGAAGCTTTCTTT. Translation gives CASSLGTENTEAFF.

The chain combines TRBV7-3 with TRBJ2-3, with D possibly being TRBD2 (5 bases). V was shortened by 3 bases and J by 2 bases, with 12 bases between the two germline ends. The CDR3 runs to 15 residues. From germline, CDR1 is SGHTA and CDR2 FQGTGA. Written as DNA, the CDR3 is TGTGCCAGCAGCTTCCAAGGGAGCGTCACAGATACGCAGTATTTT. Translated, it gives CASSFQGSVTDTQYF. Variable domain in full (rest from reference TRBV7-3 and TRBJ2-3): GAGVSQTPSNKVTEKGKYVELRCDPISGHTALYWYRQSLGQGPEFLIYFQGTGAADDSGLPNDRFFAVRPEGSVSTLKIQRTERGDSAVYLCASSFQGSVTDTQYFGPGTRLTVL.

This clonotype has ten or more counts. The J gene is TRBJ1-6, the V gene TRBV5-1, with TRBD1 matching 9 bases. The germline V gene encodes CDR1 SGHRS and CDR2 YFSETQ. This CDR3 comprises 15 residues. V was pared by 0 bases and J by 8 bases, with 3 bases of the junction left unmatched. The CDR3 spells CASSLEDRGDSPLHF. The CDR3 DNA reads TGCGCCAGCAGCTTGGAGGACAGGGGTGATTCACCCCTCCACTTT.

The chain links TRBV27 to TRBJ2-2; 9 positions match TRBD1. Trimming removed 5 bases from V and 4 bases from J; junction bases left unmatched: 8. The germline gives CDR1 MNHEY, CDR2 SMNVEV (reference sequence). The CDR3 loop spans 16 amino acids. CDR3 coding DNA: TGTGCCAGCAGTCAACTACAGGGGGCGACCACCGGGGAGCTGTTTTTT. This encodes CASSQLQGATTGELFF.

This clonotype was recorded at least ten times. The CDR3 DNA is TGCGCCAGCAGCCAAGAACTAGGATCCGCTGAGACCCAGTACTTC. It specifies CASSQELGSAETQYF. The chain combines TRBV5-1 with TRBJ2-5, with D perhaps TRBD2 (5 bases). The CDR3 is made up of 15 amino acids. The V gene's germline CDR1 is SGHRS and CDR2 YFSETQ. V shed 4 bases and J shed 5 bases, with 18 bases lying between them.

This clonotype turned up a few times. The gene calls are TRBV19 and TRBJ2-5; no clear D. The CDR3 extends over 11 amino acids. V shed 3 bases and J shed 5 bases, with 4 bases lying between them. Germline lookup yields CDR1 LNHDA and CDR2 SQIVND (reference sequence). DNA for the CDR3: TGTGCCAGTAGTATTTCGGAGACCCAGTACTTC. Translating it yields CASSISETQYF.

This clonotype occurred a few times. The V gene is TRBV29-1, the J gene TRBJ2-1; no clear D. Germline CDR1 is SQVTM and CDR2 is ANQGSEA. CDR3 size: 11 residues. The germline V and J ends were trimmed by 0 bases and 12 bases, with 9 bases remaining between them. The CDR3 here is CSVEENAGQFF. In DNA, the CDR3 is TGCAGCGTTGAAGAGAATGCCGGGCAGTTCTTC.

This clonotype was picked up a small number of times. CDR3 nucleotides: TGTGCCAGCAGCTCCTACAGGGGGCTGGAAGGCTACACCTTC. Its translation is CASSSYRGLEGYTF. The gene calls are TRBV14 and TRBJ1-2; 9 bases are a match to TRBD1. Germline CDR1 is SGHDN and CDR2 is FVKESK. The CDR3 totals 14 residues. J lost 8 bases, V lost 5 bases, and 9 bases had no gene match.

This clonotype was counted ten times or more. The gene calls are TRBV30 and TRBJ2-3; TRBD2 matches at 11 bases. Unmatched junction bases numbered 8, after V lost 2 bases and J lost 4 bases. The germline V gene has CDR1 GTSNPN and CDR2 SVGIG (reference sequence). The CDR3 totals 16 residues. The CDR3 here is CAWSLKGGLAADTQYF. For the CDR3, the DNA is TGTGCCTGGAGTTTGAAGGGGGGACTAGCGGCAGATACGCAGTATTTT. Based on the CDR3 plus reference TRBV30 and TRBJ2-3, the full variable domain is SQTIHQWPATLVQPVGSPLSLECTVEGTSNPNLYWYRQAAGRGLQLLFYSVGIGQISSEVPQNLSASRPQDRQFILSSKKLLLSDSGFYLCAWSLKGGLAADTQYFGPGTRLTVL.

This sequence joins TRBV19 and TRBJ1-5; D remains unclear. V was pared by 2 bases and J by 5 bases, with 19 bases between. The germline V gene encodes CDR1 LNHDA and CDR2 SQIVND (reference sequence). This CDR3 is built from 17 residues. CDR3 nucleotides: TGTGCCAGTAGTATAATGTGGCAACCTGGGAATTATCAGCCCCAGCATTTT. Amino acids: CASSIMWQPGNYQPQHF.

The table lists this clonotype with many counts. The V gene is TRBV6-1, the J gene TRBJ2-7; D ambiguous. The CDR3 runs 15 residues. CDR1 is MNHNS and CDR2 is SASEGT in the germline V gene. Deletions cut 5 bases from V and 3 bases from J, with 17 bases between. The CDR3 reads CASSFTTGRFYEQYF. The DNA of the CDR3 is TGTGCCAGCAGTTTCACGACCGGACGTTTCTACGAGCAGTACTTC.

V and J are TRBV5-1 and TRBJ2-7, with 14 bases identical to TRBD2. V dropped 2 bases and J dropped 3; count of bases not matched to a gene: 4. The germline gives CDR1 SGHRS, CDR2 YFSETQ. This CDR3 spans 16 amino acids. The CDR3 protein is CASSLGTSGGIYEQYF. The CDR3 DNA follows: TGCGCCAGCAGCTTAGGGACTAGCGGGGGTATCTACGAGCAGTACTTC.